These 9 T cell receptor beta chains were all obtained from the same sample, sequenced in a study of CD8 T cells in Susac syndrome. The RNA input was about 0.5 to 1 ug, and it was reverse transcribed with random hexamers. TCRdb re-derived calls from the immunoSEQ multiplex PCR reads in MiXCR, one entry per CDR3 protein. The table includes about 170,000 distinct CDR3 sequences, 95% to 96% detected once. The specimen was CD4+ T cells from PBMCs. These TCRs come from a human donor with Susac syndrome.

The CDR3 DNA sequence: TGTGCCTGGAGTGTACGAGGGCCCTACAATGAGCAGTTCTTC. This sequence encodes CAWSVRGPYNEQFF. The chain has TRBV30 and TRBJ2-1; a possible D gene is TRBD2 (5 bases). The V end was cut by 0 bases, the J end by 2 bases, with 8 bases between. The germline gives CDR1 GTSNPN, CDR2 SVGIG (reference sequence). CDR3 length: 14 amino acids.

The chain carries TRBV20-1 and TRBJ2-1; D is ambiguous. Germline loops: CDR1 DFQATT, CDR2 SNEGSKA (reference sequence). CDR3 length: 13 amino acids. In DNA, the CDR3 is TGCAGGGCTTTGTATGGAAGCTACAATGAGCAGTTCTTC. Its translation: CRALYGSYNEQFF.

J is TRBJ2-5 and V is TRBV25-1, with 10 bases that match TRBD2. This CDR3 spans 18 amino acids. J was trimmed by 3 bases and V by 7 bases; bases with no gene match: 17. Germline V gene data show CDR1 as MGHDK and CDR2 as SYGVNS. The CDR3 reads CASMARWNGLAGEETQYF. The DNA of the CDR3 is TGTGCCAGCATGGCGAGATGGAACGGGCTAGCGGGAGAAGAGACCCAGTACTTC.

This chain uses TRBV7-9 with TRBJ2-7, with D perhaps matching TRBD1 or TRBD2 (6 bases each). The CDR3 is 13 residues long. The germline gives CDR1 SEHNR, CDR2 FQNEAQ (reference sequence). Trimming shortened V by 5 bases and J by 3 bases, and 11 bases separated the two germline ends. The CDR3 DNA reads TGTGCCAGCAGCCGAGGGGGGCACTACGAGCAGTACGTC. Its protein is CASSRGGHYEQYV.

This clonotype has only one observation. Written as DNA, the CDR3 is TGCAGCGTGTCCCGACAGGGCTATGGCTACACCTTC. This sequence encodes CSVSRQGYGYTF. This chain joins TRBV29-1 and TRBJ1-2; 7 nucleotides line up with TRBD1. The germline V gene has CDR1 SQVTM and CDR2 ANQGSEA. Trimming at V came to 6 bases and at J to 4 bases, leaving 5 bases not matched to a gene. The CDR3 runs 12 residues.

This chain uses TRBV20-1 with TRBJ2-7; D remains ambiguous. The germline V and J ends were trimmed by 6 bases and 1 base, with 16 bases remaining between them. CDR3 size: 14 residues. In germline, CDR1 is DFQATT, CDR2 SNEGSKA (reference sequence). CDR3: CSALRSPSSYEQYF. The CDR3 DNA follows: TGCAGTGCCCTCAGGAGTCCGAGTTCCTACGAGCAGTACTTC.

The chain is built from TRBV9 and TRBJ2-3; D not resolved. With 2 bases removed from V and 5 bases from J, the gap between germline ends came to 15 bases. Germline lookup yields CDR1 SGDLS and CDR2 YYNGEE. The CDR3 totals 15 residues. This CDR3 is CASSVSLKVGDTQYF. The CDR3 coding sequence is TGTGCCAGCAGCGTTAGCCTGAAGGTTGGAGATACGCAGTATTTT. Combining the CDR3 with reference TRBV9 and TRBJ2-3 gives the whole variable domain DSGVTQTPKHLITATGQRVTLRCSPRSGDLSVYWYQQSLDQGLQFLIQYYNGEERAKGNILERFSAQQFPDLHSELNLSSLELGDSALYFCASSVSLKVGDTQYFGPGTRLTVL.

J is TRBJ2-4 and V is TRBV29-1; no reliable D call. V lost 4 bases and J 0 bases, leaving 13 bases between the germline ends. CDR1 is SQVTM and CDR2 is ANQGSEA in the germline V gene. The CDR3 contains 15 residues. CDR3: CSVVEAPLAKNIQYF. The CDR3 DNA follows: TGCAGCGTTGTCGAGGCCCCCCTAGCCAAAAACATTCAGTACTTC.

The chain recombines TRBV3-1 with TRBJ2-1; a possible D gene is TRBD2 (5 bases). Germline CDR1 LGHDT, CDR2 YNNKEL (reference sequence). V lost 1 base and J 6 bases, leaving 13 bases between the germline ends. This CDR3 is 15 amino acids long. The DNA for the CDR3 is TGTGCCAGCAGCCAAGGTCGGGCGGGTTTCAATGAGCAGTTCTTC. Amino acids: CASSQGRAGFNEQFF.